The source of this T cell receptor beta chain is a study of T cell responses to AZD1222 COVID-19 vaccine (dated by TCRdb to the early 2020s). Broadly, across the study: AZD1222 recipients with second doses at about 4 weeks or about 12 weeks were pooled, because spike-specific TCR depth and breadth did not differ between schedules. Trial participants were enrolled into age subgroups of 18-55, 56-69 and 70-plus years, which contained 148, 28 and 57 TCR-sequenced participants, respectively. TCR sequencing was performed for about 250 trial participants, of whom some 200 were given two doses of AZD1222 and around 26 were given two doses of MenACWY control vaccine.

For this clone: Its antigen specificity is not known. Base quality data are lacking; no much larger clone is found one base away.

The CDR3 regions of human TCRbeta chains were subjected to immunosequencing. Turning to the authors' computational methods: TCRs in the repertoires were matched against a reference library of SARS-CoV-2-specific TCRs that had been generated with the MIRA antigen-specificity platform. Breadth meant the fraction of unique TCRs that were SARS-CoV-2-associated, whereas depth meant the fraction of total T cells that were SARS-CoV-2-associated. Each spike-specific TCR was assigned to its reactive spike region and to a CD4 or CD8 class using the MIRA data. Log10-transformed breadth and depth values were compared by one-way ANOVA with Sidak's multiple comparisons tests. TCRdb mirrors the immuneACCESS table, restricted to in-frame sequences. Some clones are absent from its copies; in checked studies, under half trace to an unresolved V gene, and the reason for the others is unknown. Clonal size and the V and J genes are those of that table, whereas D and trimming came from the DNA. This sample lists under 130,000 clones; 92% were detected once. Roughly 1.1% of the sample lies in the top ten.

CDR1 and CDR2 (MNHEY, SVGEGT) derive from the germline V gene. The germline V and J ends show losses of 5 bases and 0 bases respectively, and no gene match explains 10 bases of the junction. The CDR3 runs 17 amino acids, cysteine and phenylalanine included. Only CDR3 DNA remains: 51 bases, in frame from the first base. What this sample's time point label stands for: baseline before first vaccination. Vaccinee samples were obtained from the UK trials COV001 and COV002, which included a single-blind randomized controlled phase 2/3 trial of AZD1222 (ChAdOx1 nCoV-19) in healthy adults. For TCRbeta chain sequencing, PBMC samples were collected from trial participants at day 0 and at day 28 after the second dose. Study-wide conclusions, independent of this receptor: Conclusions about previously exposed vaccinees are limited because only six or seven AZD1222 recipients were SARS-CoV-2 seropositive at baseline. A significant rise in spike-specific TCR breadth and depth was observed after two AZD1222 doses relative to day 0 and relative to MenACWY recipients. Nearly half of unique spike-specific TCRs reportedly recognized epitopes outside regions mutated in the B.1.351 and B.1.1.7 variants. The 56-69-year group was small, and its depth increase did not reach significance, likely because of low power. Because no day 14 peak-response samples were available, the repertoires could be characterized only after the peak T cell response. The vaccine-associated CD4 TCRs covered the entire spike protein, and the dominant responses fell in regions 160-218 and 743-854. Most participants were white British and females outnumbered males, and the authors suggested that clonal diversity may have been underestimated.

The sequence derives from an adult in good health. The sample consisted of peripheral blood, taken on day 0 of AZD1222 vaccination. Recombination linked TRBV6-2 or TRBV6-3 to TRBJ2-5, and 9 bases in between align with TRBD2. The nucleotide sequence reads as follows: TGTGCCAGCAGTCCACGCAGACTAGCGGATTACCAAGAGACCCAGTACTTC. Its translation is CASSPRRLADYQETQYF.